These 27 T cell receptor beta chains came from one sample sequenced in a study of shared clonotypes between healthy human individuals. The method was immunoSEQ multiplex PCR; TCRdb's version includes in-frame clones alone and lacks a portion of them. This sample has roughly 1,100,000 clones; about 74% occur once, and the top ten carry approximately 1.5%. The sequencing input was memory CD4+ T cells sorted from blood. Documented subset: CD45RA-negative fraction. Receptors originate from a man aged 18 to 30 in good health.

CDR3 coding DNA: TGCAGCGTTGCCGGACTCGGACTGAATGAAAAACTGTTTTTT. Protein sequence: CSVAGLGLNEKLFF. The J gene is TRBJ1-4, the V gene TRBV29-1; D gene unclear. The CDR3 spans 14 residues. V was pared by 4 bases and J by 5 bases, with 14 bases between. Germline-derived CDR1 and CDR2 are SQVTM and ANQGSEA.

This rearrangement joins TRBV5-1 to TRBJ2-5; 10 bases line up with TRBD2. Germline values: CDR1 SGHRS, CDR2 YFSETQ. The ends lost 1 base at V and 5 bases at J; junction bases unmatched: 2. This CDR3 contains 14 residues. The CDR3, as DNA: TGCGCCAGCAGCTTGACTAGCGGGATTGAGACCCAGTACTTC. This translates into CASSLTSGIETQYF.

The CDR3 DNA is TGTGCCAGCTGGCAGGGTACTGAAGCTTTCTTT. Protein sequence: CASWQGTEAFF. The chain combines TRBV6-5 with TRBJ1-1; maybe TRBD1 (5 bases). Trimming cost V 8 bases and J 5 bases, with 9 bases left between them. Per germline, CDR1 MNHEY and CDR2 SVGAGI. The CDR3 covers 11 residues.

V is TRBV5-1 and J is TRBJ1-2; no definite D call. Per germline, CDR1 SGHRS and CDR2 YFSETQ. This CDR3 has 14 residues. Trimming removed 4 bases from V and 8 bases from J, with 18 bases in between. This CDR3 reads CASSPSRAELGYTF. DNA for the CDR3: TGCGCCAGCAGCCCCTCCCGGGCTGAGTTGGGCTACACCTTC.

V gene TRBV2 combines with J gene TRBJ2-7; 9 nucleotides match TRBD2. CDR1 and CDR2 (germline): SNHLY, FYNNEI. This CDR3 contains 15 residues. The V gene end was trimmed by 0 bases and the J gene end by 3 bases; junction bases not matched to a gene: 3. The CDR3 DNA reads TGTGCCAGCAGTGAAGCTCCTAGCGGGATCTACGAGCAGTACTTC. This sequence encodes CASSEAPSGIYEQYF.

This clone showed up just a few times. V usage is TRBV5-5 and J usage is TRBJ1-1, with a possible D match to TRBD1 (5 bases). The CDR3 is 15 residues long. The V gene lost 3 bases and the J gene lost 4 bases, with 16 bases spanning the gap. Germline V gene sequence: CDR1 SGHKS, CDR2 YYEKEE (reference sequence). This chain's CDR3 is CASSSQVHGGTEAFF. The CDR3 DNA reads TGTGCCAGCAGCTCTCAGGTGCATGGGGGCACTGAAGCTTTCTTT.

This rearrangement joins TRBV19 to TRBJ2-7; 9 bases fit TRBD2. This CDR3 is 14 amino acids long. Germline assignment: CDR1 LNHDA and CDR2 SQIVND (reference sequence). The V gene end was trimmed by 3 bases and the J gene end by 3 bases; junction bases not matched to a gene: 3. In DNA, the CDR3 is TGTGCCAGTAGTATGACTAGCGGTGACTACGAGCAGTACTTC. Its protein product is CASSMTSGDYEQYF.

Concerning this clone: Other DNA sequences of this sample code for an identical CDR3. V gene TRBV6-4 combines with J gene TRBJ1-1; the D is unclear. This CDR3 has 13 residues. The V end was cut by 3 bases, the J end by 1 base, with 6 bases between. CDR1 MRHNA and CDR2 SNTAGT come from the germline V gene. The CDR3 region is CASSDRENTEAFF. The CDR3 region has the DNA TGTGCCAGCAGTGATCGGGAGAACACTGAAGCTTTCTTT.

The chain combines TRBV14 with TRBJ1-1; D call uncertain. The CDR3 is made up of 15 amino acids. Germline assignment: CDR1 SGHDN and CDR2 FVKESK. V lost 0 bases, J lost 1 base, and 9 bases lay in between. CDR3 nucleotides: TGTGCCAGCAGCCAAGATCTCCACCGGAACACTGAAGCTTTCTTT. It codes for CASSQDLHRNTEAFF.

This sequence joins TRBV4-1 and TRBJ2-7; 15 bases agree with TRBD2. Germline values: CDR1 MGHRA, CDR2 YSYEKL. The CDR3 has 17 amino acids. Trimming removed 5 bases from V and 0 bases from J; junction bases left unmatched: 5. The CDR3 region is CASSKGLAGGTSYEQYF. The CDR3 DNA reads as TGCGCCAGCAGCAAGGGACTAGCGGGAGGTACCTCCTACGAGCAGTACTTC.

The chain couples TRBV18 to TRBJ2-5; 10 bases map to TRBD2. The CDR3 is 17 amino acids. V shed 6 bases, J shed 3 bases, and the junction held 13 bases outside the gene matches. Germline V CDR1 and CDR2: KGHSH, LQKENI. The chain's CDR3 is CASSILSASGGEETQYF. The CDR3 bases are TGTGCCAGCTCTATTTTATCGGCTAGCGGGGGAGAAGAGACCCAGTACTTC.

The J gene is TRBJ1-3, the V gene TRBV5-4; D is possibly TRBD1 (5 bases). Trimming removed 6 bases at V and 3 bases at J, with 19 bases between. The V gene's germline CDR1 is SGHNT and CDR2 YYREEE (reference sequence). This CDR3 region has 16 residues. Here the CDR3 reads CASKRDAGLGGNTIYF. The DNA for the CDR3 is TGTGCCAGCAAGAGGGACGCAGGGCTAGGTGGAAACACCATATATTTT.

The chain is built from TRBV6-1 and TRBJ2-2; D call uncertain. Germline CDR1 reads MNHNS; CDR2 reads SASEGT. The CDR3 extends over 16 amino acids. The V gene lost 4 bases and the J gene lost 8 bases, with 20 bases spanning the gap. Written as DNA, the CDR3 is TGTGCCAGCAGTGGGCCGCTCGGCCAGGTCGATGGGGAGCTGTTTTTT. Its translation is CASSGPLGQVDGELFF.

As to this clone: Other DNA sequences from this sample encode an identical CDR3 as well. The chain has TRBV18 and TRBJ1-2; TRBD1 matches at 7 bases. V shed 6 bases, J shed 2 bases, and the junction held 6 bases outside the gene matches. Germline lookup yields CDR1 KGHSH and CDR2 LQKENI. The CDR3 has 14 amino acids. CDR3 sequence reads: CASSSEQGNYGYTF. The CDR3, as DNA: TGTGCCAGCTCCAGTGAACAGGGGAACTATGGCTACACCTTC.

With respect to this clone: A far larger clone lies a single base away; this is likely a read error. This specimen includes other DNA sequences encoding the same CDR3. The chain joins TRBV7-9 to TRBJ1-1; tentatively, D is TRBD1 (6 bases). The V and J ends lost 3 bases and 1 base respectively, with 6 bases between them. Germline V gene sequence: CDR1 SEHNR, CDR2 FQNEAQ (reference sequence). CDR3 size: 13 residues. The CDR3 DNA sequence: TGTGCCAGCAGCTTGGACAGGAACACTGAAGCTTTCTTT. Its translation is CASSLDRNTEAFF.

The CDR3, as DNA: TGTGCCATCATCAAGGACAGGGGAAGTACTGAAGCTTTCTTT. Its translation: CAIIKDRGSTEAFF. This chain joins TRBV10-3 and TRBJ1-1; 9 positions match TRBD1. This CDR3 region has 14 residues. Germline-derived CDR1 and CDR2 are ENHRY and SYGVKD. V gave up 7 bases and J gave up 5 bases; unmatched junction bases: 8.

This rearrangement joins TRBV6-6 to TRBJ2-7; D not certain. The germline V and J ends were trimmed by 0 bases and 0 bases, with 6 bases remaining between them. CDR1 and CDR2 (germline): MNHNY, SVGAGI (reference sequence). CDR3 length: 14 amino acids. In DNA form, the CDR3 reads TGTGCCAGCAGTTACTCCGGGCCCTCCTACGAGCAGTACTTC. Translated, it gives CASSYSGPSYEQYF.

The genes are TRBV7-9 and TRBJ2-1, with 8 bases matching TRBD2. Germline V CDR1 and CDR2: SEHNR, FQNEAQ (reference sequence). The CDR3 loop spans 12 amino acids. J gave up 11 bases and V 3 bases, and 3 bases lay outside the gene matches. CDR3 in amino acids: CASSFGLAKQFF. CDR3 coding DNA: TGTGCCAGCAGCTTCGGACTAGCTAAGCAGTTCTTC. The full variable domain, with the rest looked up from reference TRBV7-9 and TRBJ2-1, is DTGVSQNPRHKITKRGQNVTFRCDPISEHNRLYWYRQTLGQGPEFLTYFQNEAQLEKSRLLSDRFSAERPKGSFSTLEIQRTEQGDSAMYLCASSFGLAKQFFGPGTRLTVL.

This rearrangement joins TRBV28 to TRBJ2-7; weak D call: TRBD1 (6 bases). The CDR3 is 14 residues long. The V end was cut by 7 bases, the J end by 4 bases, with 17 bases between. Germline CDR1 and CDR2: MDHEN and SYDVKM. Here the CDR3 DNA reads TGTGCCAGCATTGGGGCCAAGGGGACATACGAGCAGTACTTC. This encodes CASIGAKGTYEQYF.

The V call is TRBV28, the J call TRBJ2-3; 10 positions agree with TRBD1. V gave up 4 bases and J gave up 4 bases; unmatched junction bases: 14. Per the germline V gene, CDR1 is MDHEN and CDR2 is SYDVKM. This CDR3 contains 18 residues. This CDR3 is CASSSPFPGQGRSDTQYF. As DNA, the CDR3 is TGTGCCAGCAGTTCTCCGTTCCCGGGACAGGGGCGGTCAGATACGCAGTATTTT.

On this clone: This same CDR3 is encoded by further DNA sequences in the sample. The V gene is TRBV1, the J gene TRBJ1-2; the table calls TRBD1, which could not be checked here. TRBV1 represents a pseudogene. This CDR3 contains 16 residues. The CDR3 DNA is TGCACCAGCAGCCAAGCCGGTGTATACAGGGTAGACGGCTACACCTTC. Protein product: CTSSQAGVYRVDGYTF.

V gene TRBV12-5 combines with J gene TRBJ1-1, with 7 nucleotides matching TRBD1. CDR1 and CDR2 from the germline V gene are LGHNT and FRNRAP. Losses at the gene ends were 3 bases for V and 6 bases for J; bases not matched to a gene: 34. The CDR3 has 23 residues. The CDR3 DNA follows: TGTGCTAGTGGTTTTGAAGTGGGTCCTCCCAGGGACAGATCCGTTCAGAAGTTTCCTGAAGCTTTCTTT. It codes for CASGFEVGPPRDRSVQKFPEAFF.

The J gene is TRBJ1-2, the V gene TRBV7-8, with D possibly TRBD1 on 5 matching bases. The CDR3 is made up of 14 amino acids. The germline CDR1 and CDR2 sequences are SGHVS and FQNEAQ. Trimming removed 1 base from V and 4 bases from J, with 10 bases in between. The CDR3 reads CASSLGPRGYGYTF. The CDR3 DNA reads as TGTGCCAGCAGCTTAGGCCCGAGGGGCTATGGCTACACCTTC.

The gene calls are TRBV19 and TRBJ2-7; weak D call: TRBD1 (5 bases). Trimming removed 6 bases at V and 4 bases at J, with 16 bases between. Germline-derived CDR1 and CDR2 are LNHDA and SQIVND (reference sequence). This CDR3 region has 14 residues. This chain's CDR3 is CASRPSGHAYEQYF. CDR3 in DNA: TGTGCCAGTAGACCCTCCGGACATGCATACGAGCAGTACTTC.

The V and J genes are TRBV27 and TRBJ2-3, with 10 bases lining up with TRBD2. This CDR3 region has 17 residues. V dropped 3 bases and J dropped 1; count of bases not matched to a gene: 7. CDR1 is MNHEY, CDR2 SMNVEV, per germline (reference sequence). The CDR3: CASSFGHGLAGTDTQYF. DNA for the CDR3: TGTGCCAGCAGTTTCGGGCACGGACTAGCGGGCACAGATACGCAGTATTTT.

This chain links TRBV5-1 with TRBJ2-5; 11 nucleotides match TRBD2. Trimming at V came to 0 bases and at J to 2 bases, leaving 3 bases not matched to a gene. Looked up from germline, CDR1 is SGHRS and CDR2 is YFSETQ. CDR3 length: 16 amino acids. Here the CDR3 reads CASSLGGLAVQETQYF. For the CDR3, the DNA is TGCGCCAGCAGCTTGGGGGGACTAGCGGTACAAGAGACCCAGTACTTC. The full variable domain, in which reference TRBV5-1 and TRBJ2-5 provide the parts outside the CDR3, is KAGVTQTPRYLIKTRGQQVTLSCSPISGHRSVSWYQQTPGQGLQFLFEYFSETQRNKGNFPGRFSGRQFSNSRSEMNVSTLELGDSALYLCASSLGGLAVQETQYFGPGTRLLVL.

The chain links TRBV19 to TRBJ1-3; D might be TRBD1 (6 bases). Germline CDR1 and CDR2: LNHDA and SQIVND (reference sequence). This CDR3 comprises 15 residues. V was trimmed by 5 bases and J by 4 bases, leaving 15 bases between them. The CDR3 loop reads CASSALQGSGNTIYF. CDR3 sequence (DNA): TGTGCCAGTAGTGCTTTACAGGGTTCCGGAAACACCATATATTTT. The full variable domain, rest sourced from reference TRBV19 and TRBJ1-3, is DGGITQSPKYLFRKEGQNVTLSCEQNLNHDAMYWYRQDPGQGLRLIYYSQIVNDFQKGDIAEGYSVSREKKESFPLTVTSAQKNPTAFYLCASSALQGSGNTIYFGEGSWLTVV.